This entry is about one T cell receptor beta chain. These data come from a study of blood T cell repertoires in COVID-19. Study background: Donors in the United States, Italy and Spain gave samples during acute or convalescent COVID-19. The analysed material was cDNA or gDNA that came from T cells, B-cell-depleted T cells, or PBMCs.

Authors' methods: Using reference gene primer amplification, nucleated cell counts were estimated. Measured with immunoSEQ multiplex PCR; TCRdb has only the in-frame clones, and not every one. The V and J calls and clone size come from that table; D and trimming were worked out from the DNA. The sample has 130,000 to 150,000 clones, around 84% seen once. Germline CDR1 reads LGHDT; CDR2 reads YNNKEL (reference sequence). The CDR3 is 16 amino acids. J gave up 0 bases and V 3 bases, and 4 bases lay outside the gene matches. This receptor was obtained from a human donor in a cohort sampled during active COVID-19. Sequencing was performed on peripheral blood. V usage is TRBV3-1 (or the pseudogene TRBV3-2) and J usage is TRBJ2-7, with 11 bases aligning to TRBD2. This CDR3 reads CASSQASGGISYEQYF. CDR3 nucleotides: TGTGCCAGCAGCCAGGCTAGCGGGGGGATCTCCTACGAGCAGTACTTC.